These 10 T cell receptor beta chains originate from one sample sequenced in a study of T cell changes during pregnancy in multiple sclerosis. Assay: immunoSEQ multiplex PCR; the TCRdb copy retains only in-frame clones and omits some. The sample has 35,000 to 45,000 clones; about 91% are singletons. Sequenced here: CD4+ T cells from peripheral blood mononuclear cells, sampled after pregnancy. The source is a female donor in good health, enrolled as a control in a pregnancy study.

The DNA for the CDR3 is TGTGCCAGCAGTGAACGGGGGGCGAGGTTGGGTCAGCCCCAGCATTTT. Its protein is CASSERGARLGQPQHF. J is TRBJ1-5 and V is TRBV2; tentatively, D is TRBD1 (6 bases). Trimming left V 2 bases short and J 6 bases short, with 17 bases between. This CDR3 has 16 amino acids. Per the germline V gene, CDR1 is SNHLY and CDR2 is FYNNEI.

The chain joins TRBV9 to TRBJ2-3; 9 bases match TRBD2. With 0 bases clipped from V and 3 bases from J, the junction kept 5 bases outside the gene matches. Germline CDR1 SGDLS, CDR2 YYNGEE. CDR3 length: 16 residues. CDR3 region: CASSVGGSGRTDTQYF. CDR3 in DNA: TGTGCCAGCAGCGTAGGGGGTAGCGGGAGAACAGATACGCAGTATTTT.

A single count supports this clone. The chain links TRBV19 to TRBJ1-5, with TRBD1 as a possible D gene (6 bases). The germline V and J ends were trimmed by 7 bases and 6 bases, with 16 bases remaining between them. Germline V gives CDR1 LNHDA, CDR2 SQIVND (reference sequence). The CDR3 is 14 amino acids. The CDR3 DNA reads as TGTGCCAGTAACCCGACGGGGGGCCCTCAGCCCCAGCATTTT. Protein: CASNPTGGPQPQHF.

This chain connects TRBV5-8 to TRBJ1-3, with D unclear. V was cut by 5 bases and J by 4 bases, with 10 bases left in between. This CDR3 comprises 13 residues. The V gene's germline CDR1 is SGHTS and CDR2 YDEGEE. CDR3 protein: CASSLQSGNTIYF. The DNA of the CDR3 is TGTGCCAGCAGTCTCCAGTCCGGAAACACCATATATTTT.

The chain uses TRBV19 and TRBJ1-5; D gene uncertain. Per germline, CDR1 LNHDA and CDR2 SQIVND (reference sequence). CDR3 length equals 13 residues. Trimming shortened V by 7 bases and J by 4 bases, and 11 bases separated the two germline ends. The CDR3 coding sequence is TGTGCCAGTAAGAGGGCAGTAAATCAGCCCCAGCATTTT. Encoded protein: CASKRAVNQPQHF.

V usage is TRBV11-2 and J usage is TRBJ2-1; D is perhaps TRBD2 (6 bases). V was clipped by 1 base and J by 16 bases, with 17 bases between them. The CDR3 has 13 residues. Germline V gene sequence: CDR1 SGHAT, CDR2 FQNNGV. The CDR3 sequence: CASSLGGGTLYFF. DNA for the CDR3: TGTGCCAGCAGCTTAGGGGGTGGGACTTTGTACTTCTTC.

The chain carries TRBV2 and TRBJ1-2; D might be TRBD1 (6 bases). Germline CDR1 SNHLY, CDR2 FYNNEI. The V end was cut by 2 bases, the J end by 14 bases, with 12 bases between. The CDR3 extends over 11 amino acids. The CDR3 DNA sequence: TGTGCCAGCAGTGAACCCGGACAGAGGACCTTC. This encodes CASSEPGQRTF. Combining the CDR3 with reference TRBV2 and TRBJ1-2 gives the whole variable domain EPEVTQTPSHQVTQMGQEVILRCVPISNHLYFYWYRQILGQKVEFLVSFYNNEISEKSEIFDDQFSVERPDGSNFTLKIRSTKLEDSAMYFCASSEPGQRTFGSGTRLTVV.

The chain is built from TRBV7-2 and TRBJ1-4, with D possibly matching TRBD1 (6 bases). Trimming shortened V by 6 bases and J by 1 base, and 12 bases separated the two germline ends. The CDR3 covers 15 residues. CDR1 is SGHTA, CDR2 FQGNSA, per germline. DNA for the CDR3: TGTGCCAGCAGTCGCGTGACAGGAACTAATGAAAAACTGTTTTTT. This translates into CASSRVTGTNEKLFF.

CDR3 residues: CASSLGLDEQFF. CDR3 nucleotides: TGCGCCAGCAGCTTGGGGTTAGATGAGCAGTTCTTC. This rearrangement joins TRBV5-1 to TRBJ2-1; the D is unclear. V was shortened by 0 bases and J by 8 bases, with 6 bases between the two germline ends. CDR1 and CDR2 (germline): SGHRS, YFSETQ. The CDR3 sequence is 12 residues long.

The chain combines TRBV2 with TRBJ1-2, with D unresolved. The CDR3 has 13 amino acids. From germline, CDR1 is SNHLY and CDR2 FYNNEI. V lost 1 base and J lost 6, with 9 bases in between. The CDR3 nucleotides are TGTGCCAGCAGTGAAGGGTTAGCGGATGGCTACACCTTC. Protein: CASSEGLADGYTF. The entire variable domain, with the rest obtained from reference TRBV2 and TRBJ1-2, is as follows: EPEVTQTPSHQVTQMGQEVILRCVPISNHLYFYWYRQILGQKVEFLVSFYNNEISEKSEIFDDQFSVERPDGSNFTLKIRSTKLEDSAMYFCASSEGLADGYTFGSGTRLTVV.